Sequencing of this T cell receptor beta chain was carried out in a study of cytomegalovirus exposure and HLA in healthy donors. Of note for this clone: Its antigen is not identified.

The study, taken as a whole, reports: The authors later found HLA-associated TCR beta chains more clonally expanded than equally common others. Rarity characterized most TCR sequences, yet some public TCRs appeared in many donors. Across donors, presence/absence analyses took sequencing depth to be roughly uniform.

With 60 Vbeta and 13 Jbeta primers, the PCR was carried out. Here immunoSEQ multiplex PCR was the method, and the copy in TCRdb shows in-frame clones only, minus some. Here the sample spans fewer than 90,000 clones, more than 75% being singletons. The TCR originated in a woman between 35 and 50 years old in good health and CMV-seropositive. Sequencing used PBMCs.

In DNA form, the CDR3 reads TGTGCCAGCAGCCTGGGGGGGACCAAGAATTCACCCCTCCACTTT. Protein: CASSLGGTKNSPLHF. The genes are TRBV11-1 and TRBJ1-6, with a tentative D call TRBD1 (5 bases). The CDR3 runs 15 residues. The germline V gene has CDR1 SGHAT and CDR2 FQDESV (reference sequence). V lost 5 bases and J 7 bases, leaving 15 bases between the germline ends.